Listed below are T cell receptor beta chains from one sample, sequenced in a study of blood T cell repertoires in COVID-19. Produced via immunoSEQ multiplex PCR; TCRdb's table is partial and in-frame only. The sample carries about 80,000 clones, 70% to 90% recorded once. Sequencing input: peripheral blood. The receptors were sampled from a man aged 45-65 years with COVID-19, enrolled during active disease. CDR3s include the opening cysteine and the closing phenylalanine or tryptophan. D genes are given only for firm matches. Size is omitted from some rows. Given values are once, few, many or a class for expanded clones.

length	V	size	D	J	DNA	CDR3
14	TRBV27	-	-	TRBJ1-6	TGTGCCAGCCTCCCCCGGGGGGGTGGCTCACCCCTCCACTTT	CASLPRGGGSPLHF
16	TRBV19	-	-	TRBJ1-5	TGTGCCAGTAGTATTTTTCCAGGGGCAGGTAATCAGCCCCAGCATTTT	CASSIFPGAGNQPQHF
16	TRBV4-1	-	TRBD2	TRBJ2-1	TGCGCCAGCAGCCAATCACTAGCGGGAGTGAGGAATGAGCAGTTCTTC	CASSQSLAGVRNEQFF
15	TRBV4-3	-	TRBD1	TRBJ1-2	TGCGCCAGCAGCCAAGCTATGACAGGGGGTTCTGGCTACACCTTC	CASSQAMTGGSGYTF
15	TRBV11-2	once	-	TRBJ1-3	TGTGCCAGCAGCTCAAAATTCGGCTCTGGAAACACCATATATTTT	CASSSKFGSGNTIYF
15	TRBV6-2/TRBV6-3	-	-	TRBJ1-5	TGTGCCAGCAGCCCCATTCCCGAACTCAATCAGCCCCAGCATTTT	CASSPIPELNQPQHF
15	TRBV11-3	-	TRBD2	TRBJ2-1	TGTGCCAGCAGCTTAACGGGGGGTCCCTACAATGAGCAGTTCTTC	CASSLTGGPYNEQFF
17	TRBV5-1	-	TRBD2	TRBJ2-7	TGCGCCAGCAGCGAGACTAGCGGGAACTGGAACTCCTACGAGCAGTACTTC	CASSETSGNWNSYEQYF
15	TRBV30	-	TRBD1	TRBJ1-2	TGTGCCTGGAGTGTAGGTGCAGGGGGCGTTGATGGCTACACCTTC	CAWSVGAGGVDGYTF
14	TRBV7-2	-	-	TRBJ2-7	TGTGCCAGCAGCTCCCACTGGGGGCCCTACGAGCAGTACTTC	CASSSHWGPYEQYF
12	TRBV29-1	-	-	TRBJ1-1	TGCAGCGTTGAGCGGGGGAACACTGAAGCTTTCTTT	CSVERGNTEAFF
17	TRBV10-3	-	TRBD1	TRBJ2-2	TGTGCCATCAGTGTCCGGGCAGGGGGCGCGGGCACCGGGGAGCTGTTTTTT	CAISVRAGGAGTGELFF
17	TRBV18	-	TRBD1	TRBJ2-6	TGTGCCAGCTCACCACTCGGACAGGGGTCTGGGGCCAACGTCCTGACTTTC	CASSPLGQGSGANVLTF
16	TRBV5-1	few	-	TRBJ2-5	TGCGCCAGCAGCTTGGGGACAGCCAGGCGTTCGGAGACCCAGTACTTC	CASSLGTARRSETQYF
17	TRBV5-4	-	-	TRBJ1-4	TGTGCCAGCAGTCCAGAGGGGACTTCGGTTGGTAATGAAAAACTGTTTTTT	CASSPEGTSVGNEKLFF
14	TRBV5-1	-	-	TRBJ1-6	TGCGCCAGCAGACAGGACATAGTAGTCTCACCCCTCCACTTT	CASRQDIVVSPLHF